Listed below are T cell receptor beta chains from one sample, sequenced in a study of T-cell memory formation after mild COVID-19. Via MiXCR, TCRdb re-called the 5' RACE reads, giving one row per CDR3 protein. Found here are 150,000 to 200,000 distinct CDR3 sequences, more than 9% of them singletons; the top ten hold approximately 3.4%. The material sequenced was PBMCs or a T cell subset sorted from them (not recorded which). These receptor sequences come from a man between 18 and 35 years old who had mild COVID-19 (a few samples of this study predate the infection). Cell type and time point are not known. CDR3s include the opening cysteine and the closing phenylalanine or tryptophan.

v_gene	j_gene	CDR3aa
TRBV10-3	TRBJ1-1	CAIRNQGLNTEAFF
TRBV7-2	TRBJ2-1	CASSSTRTGANEQFF
TRBV20-1	TRBJ1-1	CSARPGGANTEAFF
TRBV20-1	TRBJ2-2	CSARDGGSGSTGELFF
TRBV7-3	TRBJ1-4	CASSRPNEKLFF
TRBV3-1	TRBJ2-2	CASSQVTSVGGELFF
TRBV5-6	TRBJ1-3	CASSLGGPNTIYF
TRBV6-6	TRBJ2-1	CASIAGGIGRNEQFF
TRBV3-1	TRBJ1-2	CASSPRGRGDGYTF
TRBV27	TRBJ1-6	CASSFSGAGNSPLHF
TRBV6-2/TRBV6-3	TRBJ1-6	CASSWGPKHSPLHF
TRBV20-1	TRBJ2-5	CSARDNNRETQYF
TRBV20-1	TRBJ2-5	CSAWYGQETQYF
TRBV6-2/TRBV6-3	TRBJ1-2	CASSPTVRYGYTF
TRBV10-3	TRBJ2-2	CAISAGLAGAITIFGELFF
TRBV9	TRBJ2-1	CASSPRATSYNEQFF
TRBV2	TRBJ2-5	CASSPGRLYQETQYF
TRBV12-3/TRBV12-4	TRBJ1-2	CASSYLDRVSYGYTF
TRBV28	TRBJ2-2	CASSTAGATGELFF
TRBV4-1	TRBJ1-4	CASSAPGRSNEKLFF
TRBV4-3	TRBJ2-2	CASSQGSLAETGELFF
TRBV5-1	TRBJ2-7	CASRPGTGATYEQYF
TRBV5-1	TRBJ1-6	CASSLGNGAPLHF
TRBV3-1	TRBJ1-1	CASSQDRPNTEAFF
TRBV5-1	TRBJ1-5	CASSPGQGMAQPQHF
TRBV28	TRBJ1-4	CASNSQSGLTSNEKLFF
TRBV5-1	TRBJ2-1	CASSANPSGGAAEQFF
TRBV20-1	TRBJ1-5	CSATGSRNQPQHF
TRBV30	TRBJ2-1	CAWNGGLNEQFF
TRBV5-1	TRBJ1-6	CASKGSLGNSPLHF
TRBV4-1	TRBJ2-7	CASSQDPSPGSYEQYF
TRBV5-5	TRBJ2-5	CASSLMGVGETQYF
TRBV4-1	TRBJ2-5	CASSQWGFAGTQYF
TRBV4-2	TRBJ2-5	CASSQPLAGGETQYF
TRBV11-1	TRBJ1-6	CASSLPGGSRNSPLHF
TRBV13	TRBJ2-6	CASSLDRNVLTF
TRBV7-9	TRBJ2-5	CASSKPGGETQYF
TRBV20-1	TRBJ1-2	CSASGSNYGYTF
TRBV6-2/TRBV6-3	TRBJ1-2	CASSMTGWSYTF
TRBV4-1	TRBJ2-5	CASSLTRGPRIQETQYF
TRBV10-1	TRBJ2-5	CASSGDRIREETQYF
TRBV7-9	TRBJ2-1	CASSLGQDLVYNEQFF
TRBV4-3	TRBJ1-2	CASSQRATGASYTF
TRBV5-1	TRBJ2-3	CASSLGTSALLLTDTQYF
TRBV2	TRBJ2-5	CASRRLAGWETQYF
TRBV5-1	TRBJ2-1	CASSLRTSGDYNEQFF
TRBV4-3	TRBJ2-3	CASSLRTSGGGADTQYF
TRBV30	TRBJ2-3	CAWSPGLAAQYF
TRBV4-3	TRBJ2-2	CASSQEPPRRGQNTGELFF
TRBV12-3/TRBV12-4	TRBJ1-1	CASSLSGTGGVAFF
TRBV15	TRBJ2-1	CATSRDGREYNEQFF
TRBV29-1	TRBJ1-1	CSSREGGNTEAFF
TRBV7-2	TRBJ2-5	CASSNRLETQYF
TRBV7-2	TRBJ2-3	CASSQDRGADTQYF